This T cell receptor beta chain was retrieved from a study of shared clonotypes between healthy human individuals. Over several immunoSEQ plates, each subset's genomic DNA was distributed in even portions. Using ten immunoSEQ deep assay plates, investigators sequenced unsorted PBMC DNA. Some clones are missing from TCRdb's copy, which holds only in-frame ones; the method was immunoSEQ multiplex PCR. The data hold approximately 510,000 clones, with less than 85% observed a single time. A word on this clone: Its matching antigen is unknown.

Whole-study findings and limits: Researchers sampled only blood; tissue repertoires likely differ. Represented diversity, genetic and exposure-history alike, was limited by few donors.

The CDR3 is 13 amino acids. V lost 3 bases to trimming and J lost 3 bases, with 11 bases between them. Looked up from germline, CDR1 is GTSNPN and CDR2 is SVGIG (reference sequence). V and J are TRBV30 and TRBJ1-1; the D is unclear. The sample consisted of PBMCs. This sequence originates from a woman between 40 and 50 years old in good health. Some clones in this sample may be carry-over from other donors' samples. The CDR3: CAWRELRDTEAFF. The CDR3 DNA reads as TGTGCCTGGAGGGAATTAAGGGACACTGAAGCTTTCTTT.